The 28 T cell receptor beta chains below all came from one sample that was sequenced in a study of blood T cell repertoires in COVID-19. Repertoires were generated with immunoSEQ multiplex PCR, while TCRdb's copy carries only in-frame clones and drops some. The sample contains about 180,000 clones, less than 85% of which appear only once. Sequenced material: peripheral blood. The receptors were gathered from a human donor in a cohort sampled during active COVID-19.

This clone was observed once. The chain is built from TRBV27 and TRBJ1-1, with TRBD1 as a possible D gene (5 bases). V was clipped by 0 bases and J by 3 bases, with 14 bases between them. Germline CDR1 MNHEY, CDR2 SMNVEV (reference sequence). The CDR3 is 16 residues long. CDR3 DNA sequence: TGTGCCAGCAGTTTATCGGGGGGTTGGAGGGACACTGAAGCTTTCTTT. It specifies CASSLSGGWRDTEAFF.

The chain joins TRBV7-8 to TRBJ1-3; tentatively, D is TRBD1 (5 bases). V was shortened by 1 base and J by 2 bases, with 9 bases between the two germline ends. Germline values: CDR1 SGHVS, CDR2 FQNEAQ. This CDR3 has 15 amino acids. The CDR3 sequence is CASSLVAGTGNTIYF. The CDR3, as DNA: TGTGCCAGCAGCTTAGTCGCAGGGACTGGAAACACCATATATTTT. The variable domain in full, completed from reference TRBV7-8 and TRBJ1-3, reads GAGVSQSPRYKVAKRGQDVALRCDPISGHVSLFWYQQALGQGPEFLTYFQNEAQLDKSGLPSDRFFAERPEGSVSTLKIQRTQQEDSAVYLCASSLVAGTGNTIYFGEGSWLTVV.

This clone showed up just once. The rearrangement links TRBV10-3 to TRBJ1-3; D call uncertain. The V gene's germline CDR1 is ENHRY and CDR2 SYGVKD. V shed 10 bases and J shed 0 bases, with 16 bases lying between them. The length of the CDR3 is 15 residues. The CDR3 DNA reads TGTGCCACGATGGAAGAATACTACTCTGGAAACACCATATATTTT. As protein: CATMEEYYSGNTIYF.

This rearrangement joins TRBV15 to TRBJ2-5; weak D call: TRBD1 (6 bases). Germline CDR1 is LNHNV and CDR2 is YYDKDF (reference sequence). The CDR3 has 14 residues. The V end lost 3 bases, the J end lost 3 bases, and 11 bases lay between the germline ends. CDR3 sequence: CATSSEGVEETQYF. The CDR3 DNA reads as TGTGCCACCAGCAGCGAGGGGGTAGAAGAGACCCAGTACTTC.

This rearrangement joins TRBV5-6 to TRBJ1-2, with D possibly TRBD1 on 6 matching bases. The CDR3 sequence is 14 residues long. V dropped 5 bases and J dropped 4 bases, with 15 bases sitting between them. Germline CDR1 and CDR2: SGHDT and YYEEEE. The CDR3 region is CASSSREGVYGYTF. In DNA form, the CDR3 reads TGTGCCAGCAGTTCCAGGGAGGGGGTCTATGGCTACACCTTC. Complete variable domain (other parts from reference TRBV5-6 and TRBJ1-2): DAGVTQSPTHLIKTRGQQVTLRCSPKSGHDTVSWYQQALGQGPQFIFQYYEEEERQRGNFPDRFSGHQFPNYSSELNVNALLLGDSALYLCASSSREGVYGYTFGSGTRLTVV.

J is TRBJ2-3 and V is TRBV6-2 or TRBV6-3; D unclear. The germline gives CDR1 MNHEY, CDR2 SVGEGT. This CDR3 contains 15 residues. Trimming took 2 bases from V and 1 from J, leaving 10 bases between them. CDR3 region: CASSYVADRTDTQYF. The CDR3 DNA reads TGTGCCAGCAGTTACGTTGCGGATCGCACAGATACGCAGTATTTT.

The V call is TRBV5-1, the J call TRBJ1-2; D possibly corresponds to TRBD1 (5 bases). Germline V lookup: CDR1 SGHRS, CDR2 YFSETQ. Deletions cut 0 bases from V and 6 bases from J, with 21 bases between. CDR3 size: 17 residues. CDR3 protein: CASSLAVRSTGPNGYTF. CDR3 nucleotides: TGCGCCAGCAGCTTGGCTGTTCGTTCCACAGGTCCTAATGGCTACACCTTC.

In its sample, this clone was seen once. The rearrangement joins TRBV7-3 to TRBJ2-5; TRBD2 is a possible D gene (6 bases). V lost 5 bases and J lost 5, with 12 bases in between. This CDR3 has 13 residues. Per the germline V gene, CDR1 is SGHTA and CDR2 is FQGTGA. CDR3 residues: CASSPFGGETQYF. As DNA, the CDR3 is TGTGCCAGCAGCCCATTTGGGGGGGAGACCCAGTACTTC. The full variable domain, in which reference TRBV7-3 and TRBJ2-5 provide the parts outside the CDR3, is GAGVSQTPSNKVTEKGKYVELRCDPISGHTALYWYRQSLGQGPEFLIYFQGTGAADDSGLPNDRFFAVRPEGSVSTLKIQRTERGDSAVYLCASSPFGGETQYFGPGTRLLVL.

This rearrangement joins TRBV20-1 to TRBJ2-7; D possibly corresponds to TRBD2 (7 bases). The CDR3 has 11 residues. V was cut by 7 bases and J by 2 bases, with 9 bases left in between. The V gene's germline CDR1 is DFQATT and CDR2 SNEGSKA (reference sequence). The CDR3: CSGRGPYEQYF. DNA of the CDR3: TGCAGTGGGCGGGGGCCCTACGAGCAGTACTTC.

This chain joins TRBV10-3 and TRBJ1-5; the D gene is possibly TRBD1 (5 bases). Trimming took 2 bases from V and 0 from J, leaving 8 bases between them. CDR3 length equals 15 residues. The germline gives CDR1 ENHRY, CDR2 SYGVKD. CDR3 amino acids: CAISETGHSNQPQHF. As DNA, the CDR3 is TGTGCCATCAGTGAGACAGGTCATAGCAATCAGCCCCAGCATTTT.

This chain joins TRBV6-5 and TRBJ1-6; possible D gene TRBD1, 6 bases. Germline V gene sequence: CDR1 MNHEY, CDR2 SVGAGI. This CDR3 has 16 residues. Trimming removed 0 bases from V and 0 bases from J, with 6 bases in between. The CDR3 region is CASSYSTGSYNSPLHF. CDR3 DNA: TGTGCCAGCAGTTACTCGACAGGCTCCTATAATTCACCCCTCCACTTT.

With respect to this clone: A much larger clonotype is one base distant, so this may be a read error. The V call is TRBV5-5, the J call TRBJ2-7, with D unclear. The CDR3 spans 13 residues. The germline V gene encodes CDR1 SGHKS and CDR2 YYEKEE (reference sequence). V was pared by 0 bases and J by 3 bases, with 7 bases between. CDR3 DNA: TGTGCCAGCAGCTTGGGCAGCGACTACGAGCAGTACTTC. This sequence encodes CASSLGSDYEQYF.

The genes are TRBV6-5 and TRBJ1-4; TRBD1 matches at 7 bases. Trimming at V came to 5 bases and at J to 5 bases, leaving 5 bases not matched to a gene. Looked up from germline, CDR1 is MNHEY and CDR2 is SVGAGI. The CDR3 runs to 14 residues. The CDR3 reads CASSRQGFNEKLFF. CDR3 DNA sequence: TGTGCCAGCAGTAGACAGGGCTTCAATGAAAAACTGTTTTTT.

V is TRBV14 and J is TRBJ1-6, with TRBD1 matching over 7 bases. The germline gives CDR1 SGHDN, CDR2 FVKESK. Unmatched junction bases numbered 10, after V lost 4 bases and J lost 7 bases. The CDR3 is 16 amino acids. CDR3 sequence: CASSRDRASGNSPLHF. CDR3 DNA sequence: TGTGCCAGCAGCCGCGACAGGGCTTCAGGGAATTCACCCCTCCACTTT.

The CDR3 spells CATSRPSRNEKLFF. As DNA, the CDR3 is TGTGCCACCAGCAGGCCCAGTCGTAATGAAAAACTGTTTTTT. V gene TRBV15 combines with J gene TRBJ1-4; no clear D. CDR3 length equals 14 residues. Germline V lookup: CDR1 LNHNV, CDR2 YYDKDF (reference sequence). V dropped 3 bases and J dropped 4 bases, with 9 bases sitting between them.

The chain combines TRBV3-1 (or the pseudogene TRBV3-2) with TRBJ2-1; the match to TRBD2 covers 10 bases. With V trimmed by 4 bases and J by 8 bases, 2 bases remained unmatched. Per the germline V gene, CDR1 is LGHDT and CDR2 is YNNKEL (reference sequence). The CDR3 length is 13 residues. The CDR3 is CASSPSGGDEQFF. The CDR3 DNA is TGTGCCAGCAGCCCAAGCGGGGGGGATGAGCAGTTCTTC.

The J gene is TRBJ1-5, the V gene TRBV7-2; D unresolved. The CDR3 is 12 residues long. Trimming stripped 5 bases from V and 6 bases from J, with 8 bases between. Per the germline V gene, CDR1 is SGHTA and CDR2 is FQGNSA. CDR3 residues: CASSPPRQPQHF. The CDR3 coding sequence is TGTGCCAGCAGCCCTCCCCGTCAGCCCCAGCATTTT.

In this sample, this clone turned up once. This rearrangement joins TRBV5-1 to TRBJ2-6; 9 bases agree with TRBD1. This CDR3 spans 16 amino acids. Trimming cost V 8 bases and J 2 bases; bases outside gene matches: 8. Germline-derived CDR1 and CDR2 are SGHRS and YFSETQ. CDR3 DNA sequence: TGCGCCAGTAAAAGGGACAGGGAGGCTGGGGCCAACGTCCTGACTTTC. This codes for CASKRDREAGANVLTF.

The chain uses TRBV6-5 and TRBJ1-2; 12 bases align to TRBD1. The CDR3 sequence is 15 residues long. The germline V gene has CDR1 MNHEY and CDR2 SVGAGI. V trimming: 7 bases; J trimming: 7 bases; junction bases outside the gene matches: 10. CDR3 in DNA: TGTGCCAGCATTCCCCCGGGACAGGGGGCGGGTGGCTACACCTTC. This sequence encodes CASIPPGQGAGGYTF.

The J gene is TRBJ1-6, the V gene TRBV5-6, with D possibly TRBD1 on 6 matching bases. Deletions cut 4 bases from V and 5 bases from J, with 16 bases between. The CDR3 extends over 16 amino acids. CDR1 is SGHDT and CDR2 is YYEEEE in the germline V gene. CDR3 residues: CASSLFGGADNSPLHF. The CDR3, as DNA: TGTGCCAGCAGCCTATTTGGGGGGGCGGATAATTCACCCCTCCACTTT. The complete variable domain, with remaining parts taken from reference TRBV5-6 and TRBJ1-6, reads DAGVTQSPTHLIKTRGQQVTLRCSPKSGHDTVSWYQQALGQGPQFIFQYYEEEERQRGNFPDRFSGHQFPNYSSELNVNALLLGDSALYLCASSLFGGADNSPLHFGNGTRLTVT.

This clone was seen a single time. The rearrangement links TRBV2 to TRBJ1-4; TRBD1 agrees at 11 bases. The ends lost 2 bases at V and 6 bases at J; junction bases unmatched: 2. This CDR3 has 15 residues. Per germline, CDR1 SNHLY and CDR2 FYNNEI. CDR3 bases: TGTGCCAGCAGTGAAAGGGACAGGGGGGATGAAAAACTGTTTTTT. Protein product: CASSERDRGDEKLFF.

The table lists this clone with a count of one. The V call is TRBV7-6, the J call TRBJ2-5; 15 positions match TRBD2. CDR1 and CDR2 from the germline V gene are SGHVS and FNYEAQ. V gave up 5 bases and J gave up 1 base; unmatched junction bases: 8. The CDR3 runs 18 residues. The DNA of the CDR3 is TGTGCCAGCAGCAAGGGACAGGGACTAGCGGGGGGCCAAGAGACCCAGTACTTC. Encoded protein: CASSKGQGLAGGQETQYF.

This rearrangement joins TRBV30 to TRBJ2-3, with 7 bases identical to TRBD2. Per germline, CDR1 GTSNPN and CDR2 SVGIG (reference sequence). CDR3 size: 17 residues. V lost 0 bases and J lost 0; bases outside the gene matches: 9. In DNA, the CDR3 is TGTGCCTGGAGTGTACCCCCGGCGGGGGATAGCACAGATACGCAGTATTTT. Protein sequence: CAWSVPPAGDSTDTQYF.

This clone was recorded a few times. The J gene is TRBJ1-2, the V gene TRBV15; 9 nucleotides agree with TRBD1. CDR3 length: 15 amino acids. Germline lookup yields CDR1 LNHNV and CDR2 YYDKDF (reference sequence). With 5 bases clipped from V and 1 base from J, the junction kept 5 bases outside the gene matches. The CDR3 DNA is TGTGCCACCAGCTCCACGACAGGGGGTAACTATGGCTACACCTTC. It is translated as CATSSTTGGNYGYTF.

This chain uses TRBV18 with TRBJ2-1; D is unresolved. CDR3 length equals 13 residues. Germline-derived CDR1 and CDR2 are KGHSH and LQKENI. V lost 3 bases, J lost 5 bases, and 8 bases lay in between. The CDR3 nucleotides read TGTGCCAGCTCACCGAACACCGACAATGAGCAGTTCTTC. Translating gives CASSPNTDNEQFF.

The rearrangement uses TRBV4-1 and TRBJ1-1; D gene uncertain. Looked up from germline, CDR1 is MGHRA and CDR2 is YSYEKL. The length of the CDR3 is 14 residues. V was pared by 2 bases and J by 4 bases, with 11 bases between. CDR3 region: CASSQTDFATEAFF. Written as DNA, the CDR3 is TGCGCCAGCAGCCAAACGGACTTCGCCACTGAAGCTTTCTTT.

The V call is TRBV19, the J call TRBJ1-5; 7 positions match TRBD1. Trimming cost V 9 bases and J 0 bases; bases outside gene matches: 8. Germline V gene lookup returns CDR1 LNHDA and CDR2 SQIVND (reference sequence). The CDR3 length is 15 residues. CDR3 coding DNA: TGTGCCAGCCGACAGGGAGGAAATAGCAATCAGCCCCAGCATTTT. The encoded protein is CASRQGGNSNQPQHF.

J is TRBJ1-1 and V is TRBV2, with a tentative D call TRBD1 (6 bases). V was cut by 7 bases and J by 1 base, with 19 bases left in between. Germline V gene data show CDR1 as SNHLY and CDR2 as FYNNEI. The CDR3 sequence is 16 residues long. This CDR3 reads CASTRNRETPNTEAFF. The CDR3 nucleotides are TGTGCCAGCACTAGAAACAGGGAAACTCCGAACACTGAAGCTTTCTTT.